A single sample gave rise to the 9 T cell receptor beta chains below, sequenced in a study of spatial heterogeneity in lung cancer. Indicated time point: sample taken at primary tumor resection. TCRdb re-analysed the 5' RACE reads in MiXCR, keeping a single row per CDR3 protein. The sample carries about 38,000 distinct CDR3 sequences, 7.5% recorded once. Source: PBMCs, taken at surgery. These receptors were taken from a male donor with early-stage non-small cell lung cancer.

This clonotype was counted at least ten times. The chain recombines TRBV10-3 with TRBJ2-3; TRBD2 matches 13 bases. Per the germline V gene, CDR1 is ENHRY and CDR2 is SYGVKD. This CDR3 has 15 residues. The trim removed 6 bases at V and 5 bases at J, leaving 5 bases unmatched. CDR3 residues: CAISGLAGDVDTQYF. In DNA, the CDR3 is TGTGCCATCAGCGGACTAGCGGGAGATGTAGATACGCAGTATTTT.

This rearrangement joins TRBV7-9 to TRBJ1-6; 9 positions agree with TRBD1. V was pared by 5 bases and J by 3 bases, with 5 bases of the junction left unmatched. The CDR3 contains 16 residues. The germline CDR1 and CDR2 sequences are SEHNR and FQNEAQ (reference sequence). The CDR3 coding sequence is TGTGCCAGCAGCAAGGGACAGGGCTTCTATAATTCACCCCTCCACTTT. It codes for CASSKGQGFYNSPLHF.

This clonotype was detected a few times. The J gene is TRBJ2-1, the V gene TRBV20-1; D might be TRBD2 (6 bases). The V end lost 0 bases, the J end lost 7 bases, and 19 bases lay between the germline ends. CDR3 length: 16 residues. Per germline, CDR1 DFQATT and CDR2 SNEGSKA (reference sequence). CDR3 residues: CSARDPHASGVNEQFF. CDR3 in DNA: TGCAGTGCTAGAGATCCCCATGCCTCGGGGGTAAATGAGCAGTTCTTC.

Many counts were recorded for this clonotype. The V call is TRBV12-5, the J call TRBJ2-1; TRBD2 matches 8 bases. Germline V gene lookup returns CDR1 LGHNT and CDR2 FRNRAP. This CDR3 region has 16 residues. Losses at the gene ends were 1 base for V and 0 bases for J; bases not matched to a gene: 2. CDR3 DNA sequence: TGTGCTAGTGGTTTGGGTACTAGCGGCTCCTACAATGAGCAGTTCTTC. Its translation: CASGLGTSGSYNEQFF.

This clonotype was detected many times. The chain couples TRBV6-5 to TRBJ2-7, with 13 bases fitting TRBD2. The J segment lost 2 bases and the V segment lost 4 bases, leaving 5 bases of the junction unmatched. From germline, CDR1 is MNHEY and CDR2 SVGAGI. This CDR3 contains 16 residues. This chain's CDR3 is CASSSGTSGTAYEQYV. The DNA of the CDR3 is TGTGCCAGCAGTTCCGGGACTAGCGGGACAGCCTACGAGCAGTACGTC.

In this sample, this clonotype turned up many times. The genes are TRBV20-1 and TRBJ2-1; a weak D match, TRBD1 (6 bases). V dropped 1 base and J dropped 7 bases, with 17 bases sitting between them. CDR1 is DFQATT, CDR2 SNEGSKA, per germline (reference sequence). CDR3 size: 15 residues. This CDR3 is CSARAPVGAGNEQFF. CDR3 nucleotides: TGCAGTGCTAGAGCCCCCGTGGGGGCTGGGAATGAGCAGTTCTTC.

There are a few counts of this clonotype. The chain employs TRBV11-3 and TRBJ1-6; 12 positions match TRBD1. Germline trimming cut 5 bases from V and 10 bases from J; bases unmatched to any gene: 3. The CDR3 runs 14 residues. Germline CDR1 and CDR2: SGHNT and YENEEA. The CDR3 bases are TGTGCCAGCAGCCTGGGACAGGGGGCATCACCCCTCCACTTT. This codes for CASSLGQGASPLHF.

This clonotype appeared many times. J is TRBJ1-2 and V is TRBV5-4, with D possibly matching TRBD1 (6 bases). Trimming took off 4 bases at V and 2 bases at J, with 15 bases between the two ends. From germline, CDR1 is SGHNT and CDR2 YYREEE (reference sequence). The CDR3 contains 15 residues. CDR3 bases: TGTGCCAGCAGCGACAGGCGGGGGAACAACTATGGCTACACCTTC. It yields the protein CASSDRRGNNYGYTF.

This clonotype has ten or more counts. The rearrangement uses TRBV4-3 and TRBJ1-4; no reliable D call. The CDR3 is 16 amino acids. From germline, CDR1 is LGHNA and CDR2 YSLEER. The germline V and J ends were trimmed by 0 bases and 0 bases, with 8 bases remaining between them. CDR3 nucleotide sequence: TGCGCCAGCAGCCAAGACGCAGGTGCAACTAATGAAAAACTGTTTTTT. Translating it yields CASSQDAGATNEKLFF.